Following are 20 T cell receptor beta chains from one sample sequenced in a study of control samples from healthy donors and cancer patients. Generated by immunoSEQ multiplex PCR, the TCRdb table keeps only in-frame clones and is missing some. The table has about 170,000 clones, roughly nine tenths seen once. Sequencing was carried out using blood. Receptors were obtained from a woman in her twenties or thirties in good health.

CDR3 sequence: CASSVGSGGTYEQYF. The CDR3 coding sequence is TGTGCCAGCAGCGTAGGGTCAGGGGGAACCTACGAGCAGTACTTC. The rearrangement links TRBV9 to TRBJ2-7; 7 bases map to TRBD1. The ends lost 0 bases at V and 2 bases at J; junction bases unmatched: 5. The germline V gene encodes CDR1 SGDLS and CDR2 YYNGEE. This CDR3 region has 15 residues. The full variable domain, rest sourced from reference TRBV9 and TRBJ2-7, is DSGVTQTPKHLITATGQRVTLRCSPRSGDLSVYWYQQSLDQGLQFLIQYYNGEERAKGNILERFSAQQFPDLHSELNLSSLELGDSALYFCASSVGSGGTYEQYFGPGTRLTVT.

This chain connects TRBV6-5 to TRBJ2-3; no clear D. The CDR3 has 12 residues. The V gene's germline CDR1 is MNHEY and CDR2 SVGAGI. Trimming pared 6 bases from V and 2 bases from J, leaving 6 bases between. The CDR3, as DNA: TGTGCCAGCAGATCCTACACAGATACGCAGTATTTT. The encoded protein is CASRSYTDTQYF.

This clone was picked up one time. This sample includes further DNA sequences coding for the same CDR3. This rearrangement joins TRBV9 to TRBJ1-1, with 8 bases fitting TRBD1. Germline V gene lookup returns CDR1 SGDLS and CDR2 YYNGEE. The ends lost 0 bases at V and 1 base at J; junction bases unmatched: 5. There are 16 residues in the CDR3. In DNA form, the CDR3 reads TGTGCCAGCAGCGTAGGGCAGGGGGCAGGGAACACTGAAGCTTTCTTT. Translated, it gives CASSVGQGAGNTEAFF.

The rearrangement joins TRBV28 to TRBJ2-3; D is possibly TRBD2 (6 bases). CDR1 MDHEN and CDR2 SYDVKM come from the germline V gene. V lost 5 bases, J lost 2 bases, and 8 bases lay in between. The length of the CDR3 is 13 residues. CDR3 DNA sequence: TGTGCCAGCAGTAGGACTATCACAGATACGCAGTATTTT. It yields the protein CASSRTITDTQYF.

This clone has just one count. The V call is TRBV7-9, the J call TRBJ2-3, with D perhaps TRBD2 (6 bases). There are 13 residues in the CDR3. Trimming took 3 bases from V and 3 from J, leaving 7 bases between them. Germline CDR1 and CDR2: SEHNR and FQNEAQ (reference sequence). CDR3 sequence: CASSFGGTDTQYF. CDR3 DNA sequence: TGTGCCAGCAGCTTCGGGGGTACAGATACGCAGTATTTT.

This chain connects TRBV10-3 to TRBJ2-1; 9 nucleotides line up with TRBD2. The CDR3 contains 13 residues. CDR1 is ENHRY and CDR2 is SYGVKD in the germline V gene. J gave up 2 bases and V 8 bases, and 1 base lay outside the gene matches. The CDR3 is CAIGLATYNEQFF. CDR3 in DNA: TGTGCCATCGGACTAGCGACCTACAATGAGCAGTTCTTC.

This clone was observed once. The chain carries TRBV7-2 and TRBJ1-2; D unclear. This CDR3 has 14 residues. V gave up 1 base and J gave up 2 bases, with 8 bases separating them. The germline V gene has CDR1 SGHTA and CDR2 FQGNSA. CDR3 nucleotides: TGTGCCAGCAGCTTAGGATGGCAAAACTATGGCTACACCTTC. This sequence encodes CASSLGWQNYGYTF.

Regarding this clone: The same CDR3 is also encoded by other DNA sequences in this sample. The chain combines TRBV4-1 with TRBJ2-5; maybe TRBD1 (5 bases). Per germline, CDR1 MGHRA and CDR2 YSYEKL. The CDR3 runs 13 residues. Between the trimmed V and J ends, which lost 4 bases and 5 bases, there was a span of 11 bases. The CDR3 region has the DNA TGCGCCAGCAGCCCCAGGGTGGGGGAGACCCAGTACTTC. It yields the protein CASSPRVGETQYF.

CDR3 region: CASSFGGGRSTEAFF. CDR3 sequence (DNA): TGCGCCAGCAGCTTCGGCGGGGGCAGGAGCACTGAAGCTTTCTTT. The rearrangement uses TRBV5-1 and TRBJ1-1; possibly TRBD1 for D (6 bases). Trimming stripped 2 bases from V and 4 bases from J, with 15 bases between. The germline CDR1 and CDR2 sequences are SGHRS and YFSETQ. This CDR3 is built from 15 residues.

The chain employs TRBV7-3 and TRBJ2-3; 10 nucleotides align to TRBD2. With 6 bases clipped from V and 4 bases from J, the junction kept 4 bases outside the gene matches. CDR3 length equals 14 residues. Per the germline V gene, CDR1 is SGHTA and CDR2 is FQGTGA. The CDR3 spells CASRPGLAADTQYF. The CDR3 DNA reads TGTGCCAGCAGACCCGGACTAGCGGCAGATACGCAGTATTTT.

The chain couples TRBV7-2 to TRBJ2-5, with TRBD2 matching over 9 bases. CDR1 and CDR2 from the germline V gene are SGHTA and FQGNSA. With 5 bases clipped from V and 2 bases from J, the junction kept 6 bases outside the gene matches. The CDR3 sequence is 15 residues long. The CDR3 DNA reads TGTGCCAGCAGCACCGGACTAGCGTCGCAAGAGACCCAGTACTTC. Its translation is CASSTGLASQETQYF.

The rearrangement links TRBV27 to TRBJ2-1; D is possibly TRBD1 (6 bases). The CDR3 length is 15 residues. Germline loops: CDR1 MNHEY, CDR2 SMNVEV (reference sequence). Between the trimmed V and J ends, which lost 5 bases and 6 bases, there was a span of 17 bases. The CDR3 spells CASSARDKVLNEQFF. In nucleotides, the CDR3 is TGTGCCAGCAGTGCCCGGGACAAGGTCCTCAATGAGCAGTTCTTC.

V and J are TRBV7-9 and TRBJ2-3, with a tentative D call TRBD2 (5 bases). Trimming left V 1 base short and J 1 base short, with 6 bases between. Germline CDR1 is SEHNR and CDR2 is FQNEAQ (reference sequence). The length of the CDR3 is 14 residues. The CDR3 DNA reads TGTGCCAGCAGCTTAGAACTAGGCACAGATACGCAGTATTTT. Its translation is CASSLELGTDTQYF.

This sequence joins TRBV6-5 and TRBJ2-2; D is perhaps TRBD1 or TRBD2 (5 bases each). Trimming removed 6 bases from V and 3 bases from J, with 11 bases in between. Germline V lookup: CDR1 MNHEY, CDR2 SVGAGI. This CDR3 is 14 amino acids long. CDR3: CASRDRDDTGELFF. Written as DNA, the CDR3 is TGTGCCAGCAGAGACCGGGACGACACCGGGGAGCTGTTTTTT.

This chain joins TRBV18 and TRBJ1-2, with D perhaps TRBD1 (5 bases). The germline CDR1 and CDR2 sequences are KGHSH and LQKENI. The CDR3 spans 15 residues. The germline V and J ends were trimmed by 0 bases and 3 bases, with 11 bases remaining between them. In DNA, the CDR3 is TGTGCCAGCTCACCACCCAGGGTCCTGGACTATGGCTACACCTTC. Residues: CASSPPRVLDYGYTF.

The CDR3 here is CASSDSRDSPSGANVLTF. The CDR3 nucleotides are TGTGCCAGCAGTGACTCGAGGGACTCACCTTCTGGGGCCAACGTCCTGACTTTC. The chain combines TRBV6-4 with TRBJ2-6; perhaps TRBD2 as D (6 bases). The CDR3 has 18 amino acids. V gave up 0 bases and J gave up 1 base, with 13 bases separating them. The germline CDR1 and CDR2 sequences are MRHNA and SNTAGT.

The CDR3 sequence: CATSRGTEISNQPQHF. In DNA, the CDR3 is TGTGCCACCAGCAGGGGGACAGAGATAAGCAATCAGCCCCAGCATTTT. The chain carries TRBV15 and TRBJ1-5, with 7 bases that match TRBD1. J lost 1 base, V lost 3 bases, and 6 bases had no gene match. Germline-derived CDR1 and CDR2 are LNHNV and YYDKDF (reference sequence). The CDR3 is 16 amino acids.

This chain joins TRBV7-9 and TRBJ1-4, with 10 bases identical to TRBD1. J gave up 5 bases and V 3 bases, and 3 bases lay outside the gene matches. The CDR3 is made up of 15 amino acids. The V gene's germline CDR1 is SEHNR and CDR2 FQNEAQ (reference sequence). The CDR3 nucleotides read TGTGCCAGCAGCTTTCCGGACAGGGGGAATGAAAAACTGTTTTTT. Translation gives CASSFPDRGNEKLFF.

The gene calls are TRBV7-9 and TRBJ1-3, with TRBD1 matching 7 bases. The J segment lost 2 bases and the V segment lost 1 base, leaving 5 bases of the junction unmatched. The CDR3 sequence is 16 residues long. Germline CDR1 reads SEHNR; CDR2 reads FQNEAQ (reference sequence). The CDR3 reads CASSLGAGGTGNTIYF. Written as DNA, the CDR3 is TGTGCCAGCAGCTTAGGGGCAGGGGGAACTGGAAACACCATATATTTT.

Here the CDR3 reads CASSQDEDASSGNTIYF. The CDR3 region has the DNA TGTGCCAGCAGCCAAGATGAGGACGCAAGCTCTGGAAACACCATATATTTT. The V call is TRBV3-1 (or the pseudogene TRBV3-2), the J call TRBJ1-3; D call uncertain. CDR3 length equals 17 residues. The V and J ends lost 0 bases and 0 bases respectively, with 12 bases between them. The germline V gene encodes CDR1 LGHDT and CDR2 YNNKEL (reference sequence).